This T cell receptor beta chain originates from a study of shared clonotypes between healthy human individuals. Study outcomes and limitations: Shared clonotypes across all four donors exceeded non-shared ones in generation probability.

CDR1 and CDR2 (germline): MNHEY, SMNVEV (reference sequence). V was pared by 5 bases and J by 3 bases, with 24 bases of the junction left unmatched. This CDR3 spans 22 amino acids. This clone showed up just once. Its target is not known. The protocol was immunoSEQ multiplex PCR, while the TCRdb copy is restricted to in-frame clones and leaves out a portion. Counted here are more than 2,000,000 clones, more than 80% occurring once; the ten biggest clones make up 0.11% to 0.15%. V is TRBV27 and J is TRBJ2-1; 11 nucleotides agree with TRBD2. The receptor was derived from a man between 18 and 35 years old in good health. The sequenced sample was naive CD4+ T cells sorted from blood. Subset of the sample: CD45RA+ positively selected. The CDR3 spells CASSLGPLWTSGWPQNYNEQFF. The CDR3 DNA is TGTGCCAGCAGTCTAGGGCCGCTATGGACTAGCGGGTGGCCTCAAAACTACAATGAGCAGTTCTTC.